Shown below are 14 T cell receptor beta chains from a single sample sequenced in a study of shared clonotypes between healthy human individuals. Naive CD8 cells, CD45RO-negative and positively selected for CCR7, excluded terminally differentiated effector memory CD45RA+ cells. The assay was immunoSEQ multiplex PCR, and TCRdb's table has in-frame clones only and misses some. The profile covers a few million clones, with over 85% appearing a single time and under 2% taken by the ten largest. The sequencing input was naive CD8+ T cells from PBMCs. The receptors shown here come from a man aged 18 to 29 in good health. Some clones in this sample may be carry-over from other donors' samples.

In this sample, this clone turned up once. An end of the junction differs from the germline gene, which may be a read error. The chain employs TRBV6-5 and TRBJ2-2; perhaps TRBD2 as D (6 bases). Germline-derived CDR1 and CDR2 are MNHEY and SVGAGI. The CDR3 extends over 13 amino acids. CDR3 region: CAISGGGAGELFF. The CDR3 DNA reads TGTGCCATCAGTGGAGGAGGGGCCGGGGAGCTGTTTTTT.

The CDR3 DNA sequence: TGTGCCAGCAGTTTTTTGCGGGAGTTGTACGGCACAGATACGCAGTATTTT. Translation: CASSFLRELYGTDTQYF. The chain links TRBV28 to TRBJ2-3; 7 positions match TRBD2. CDR3 length equals 17 residues. Trimming cost V 3 bases and J 1 base; bases outside gene matches: 10. Germline CDR1 and CDR2: MDHEN and SYDVKM.

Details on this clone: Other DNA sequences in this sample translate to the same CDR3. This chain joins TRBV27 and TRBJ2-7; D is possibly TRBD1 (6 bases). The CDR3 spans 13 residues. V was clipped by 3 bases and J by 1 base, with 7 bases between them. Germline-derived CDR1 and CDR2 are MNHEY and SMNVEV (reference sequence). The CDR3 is CASSLGASYEQYF. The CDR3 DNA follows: TGTGCCAGCAGTTTGGGGGCGTCCTACGAGCAGTACTTC.

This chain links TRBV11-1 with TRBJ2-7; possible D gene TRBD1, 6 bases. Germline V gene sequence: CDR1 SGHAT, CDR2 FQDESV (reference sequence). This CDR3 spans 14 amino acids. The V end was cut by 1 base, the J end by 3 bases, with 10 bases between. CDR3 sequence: CASSLVKGDYEQYF. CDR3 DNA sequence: TGTGCCAGCAGCTTAGTTAAGGGGGACTACGAGCAGTACTTC.

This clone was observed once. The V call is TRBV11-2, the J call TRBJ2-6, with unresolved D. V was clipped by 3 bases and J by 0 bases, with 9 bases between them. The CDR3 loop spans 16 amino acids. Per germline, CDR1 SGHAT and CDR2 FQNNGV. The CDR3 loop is CASSLLKVSGANVLTF. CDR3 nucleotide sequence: TGTGCCAGCAGCTTGCTCAAGGTCTCTGGGGCCAACGTCCTGACTTTC. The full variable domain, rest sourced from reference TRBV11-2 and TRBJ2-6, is EAGVAQSPRYKIIEKRQSVAFWCNPISGHATLYWYQQILGQGPKLLIQFQNNGVVDDSQLPKDRFSAERLKGVDSTLKIQPAKLEDSAVYLCASSLLKVSGANVLTFGAGSRLTVL.

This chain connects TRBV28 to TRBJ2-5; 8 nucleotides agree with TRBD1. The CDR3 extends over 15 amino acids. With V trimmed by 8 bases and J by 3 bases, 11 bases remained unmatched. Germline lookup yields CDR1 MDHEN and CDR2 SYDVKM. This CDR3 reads CASRYRDRLEETQYF. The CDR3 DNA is TGTGCCAGCCGGTACCGGGACAGGTTAGAAGAGACCCAGTACTTC.

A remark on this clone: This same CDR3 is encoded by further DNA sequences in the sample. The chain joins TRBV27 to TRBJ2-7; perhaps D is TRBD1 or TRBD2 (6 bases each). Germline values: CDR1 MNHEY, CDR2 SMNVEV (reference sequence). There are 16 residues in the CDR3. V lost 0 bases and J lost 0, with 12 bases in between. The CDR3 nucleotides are TGTGCCAGCAGTTTATCCCAGGGGACTCTCTCCTACGAGCAGTACTTC. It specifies CASSLSQGTLSYEQYF.

The CDR3: CASSPLQGTEAFF. In nucleotides, the CDR3 is TGTGCCAGCAGTCCCTTACAGGGTACTGAAGCTTTCTTT. The chain carries TRBV27 and TRBJ1-1; tentatively, D is TRBD1 (6 bases). Germline-derived CDR1 and CDR2 are MNHEY and SMNVEV (reference sequence). The ends were cut back, 5 bases at V and 5 bases at J, with 12 bases in the middle. This CDR3 has 13 amino acids.

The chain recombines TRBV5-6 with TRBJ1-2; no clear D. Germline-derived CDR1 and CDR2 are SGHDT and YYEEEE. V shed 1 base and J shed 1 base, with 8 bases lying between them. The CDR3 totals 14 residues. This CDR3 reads CASSLIGGNYGYTF. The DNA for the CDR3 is TGTGCCAGCAGCTTGATCGGAGGTAACTATGGCTACACCTTC.

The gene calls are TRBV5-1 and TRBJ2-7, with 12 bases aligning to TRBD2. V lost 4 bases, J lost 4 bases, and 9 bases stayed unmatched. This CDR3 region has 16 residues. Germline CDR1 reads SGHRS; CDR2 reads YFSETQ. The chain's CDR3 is CASSAGLAGIAYEQYF. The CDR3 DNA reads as TGCGCCAGCAGCGCGGGACTAGCGGGCATAGCGTACGAGCAGTACTTC.

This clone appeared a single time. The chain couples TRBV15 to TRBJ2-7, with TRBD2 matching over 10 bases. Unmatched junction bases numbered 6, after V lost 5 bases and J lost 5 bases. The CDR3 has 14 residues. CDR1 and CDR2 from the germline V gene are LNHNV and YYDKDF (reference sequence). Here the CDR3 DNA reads TGTGCCACCAGCGGGGGACTAGCGCGGGACGAGCAGTACTTC. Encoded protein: CATSGGLARDEQYF. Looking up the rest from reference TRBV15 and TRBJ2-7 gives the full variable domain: DAMVIQNPRYQVTQFGKPVTLSCSQTLNHNVMYWYQQKSSQAPKLLFHYYDKDFNNEADTPDNFQSRRPNTSFCFLDIRSPGLGDTAMYLCATSGGLARDEQYFGPGTRLTVT.

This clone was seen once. The CDR3 sequence: CASSSGSRLVYEQYF. CDR3 nucleotides: TGTGCCAGCAGCTCCGGATCTCGACTAGTCTACGAGCAGTACTTC. V is TRBV7-9 and J is TRBJ2-7, with D possibly being TRBD2 (6 bases). The CDR3 has 15 amino acids. V gave up 4 bases and J gave up 3 bases, with 16 bases separating them. The V gene's germline CDR1 is SEHNR and CDR2 FQNEAQ (reference sequence).

The CDR3 loop is CASSPSGNLKGTQYF. The CDR3, as DNA: TGTGCCAGCAGTCCTAGCGGGAACCTTAAAGGGACCCAGTACTTC. The rearrangement uses TRBV6-5 and TRBJ2-5; the match to TRBD2 covers 9 bases. Germline values: CDR1 MNHEY, CDR2 SVGAGI. Trimming cost V 5 bases and J 7 bases; bases outside gene matches: 11. The CDR3 loop spans 15 amino acids.

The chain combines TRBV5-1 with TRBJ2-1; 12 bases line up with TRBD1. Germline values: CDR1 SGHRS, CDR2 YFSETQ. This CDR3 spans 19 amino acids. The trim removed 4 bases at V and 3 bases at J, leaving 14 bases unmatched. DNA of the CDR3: TGCGCCAGCAGCCTCCACACTCCCGGGACAGGGGGCAACTACAATGAGCAGTTCTTC. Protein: CASSLHTPGTGGNYNEQFF.